The 8 T cell receptor beta chains reported below all come from one sample, sequenced in a study of T cells in Graves' hyperthyroidism and ophthalmopathy. Amplified regions were TCR beta CDR3 sequences from RNA transcripts. Researchers ran a first-round RT-PCR on the TCR CDR3 using the HTBI primer set. TCRdb re-derived calls from the multiplex PCR reads in MiXCR, one entry per CDR3 protein. The repertoire holds about 400,000 distinct CDR3 sequences, around 25% seen once, with less than 75% in the top ten. The sequencing input was blood. The receptors were sampled from a man aged 45 to 65 with Graves' hyperthyroidism.

The chain combines TRBV29-1 with TRBJ2-1; 14 bases are a match to TRBD2. This CDR3 contains 13 residues. V was clipped by 6 bases and J by 9 bases; unmatched bases: 4. CDR1 is SQVTM, CDR2 ANQGSEA, per germline. CDR3 amino acids: CSVGLAGVFEQFF. CDR3 coding DNA: TGCAGCGTGGGACTAGCGGGAGTATTTGAGCAGTTCTTC.

V is TRBV10-3 and J is TRBJ1-2; D is possibly TRBD1 (6 bases). This CDR3 has 12 amino acids. CDR1 and CDR2 (germline): ENHRY, SYGVKD. Trimming removed 4 bases at V and 3 bases at J, with 6 bases between. In DNA form, the CDR3 reads TGTGCCATCAGTGCAGGGGACTATGGCTACACCTTC. Translated: CAISAGDYGYTF.

This clonotype was seen ten or more times. The rearrangement joins TRBV7-3 to TRBJ2-1, with 9 positions matching TRBD2. Germline V gives CDR1 SGHTA, CDR2 FQGTGA. This CDR3 has 14 residues. After removal of 1 base from V and 9 bases from J, the junction contained 4 bases not matched to a gene. CDR3 sequence reads: CASSLIGGGGEQFF. In nucleotides, the CDR3 is TGTGCCAGCAGCTTAATAGGCGGGGGGGGTGAGCAGTTCTTC.

This clonotype appeared a few times. V and J are TRBV7-6 and TRBJ2-3; no firm D call. Germline V lookup: CDR1 SGHVS, CDR2 FNYEAQ. There are 13 residues in the CDR3. Trimming removed 2 bases from V and 5 bases from J, with 8 bases in between. For the CDR3, the DNA is TGTGCCAGCAGCTTAATCCAGGAAGATACGCAGTATTTT. Its protein product is CASSLIQEDTQYF.

This clonotype was observed a few times. The chain couples TRBV20-1 to TRBJ1-5; TRBD1 aligns across 7 bases. V was clipped by 4 bases and J by 4 bases; unmatched bases: 7. Germline assignment: CDR1 DFQATT and CDR2 SNEGSKA (reference sequence). This CDR3 is built from 14 residues. The CDR3 loop reads CSATAGGPNQPQHF. The CDR3 DNA reads TGCAGTGCTACTGCAGGGGGACCTAATCAGCCCCAGCATTTT.

In this sample, this clonotype turned up a few times. The chain carries TRBV6-1 and TRBJ1-2, with D possibly matching TRBD1 (5 bases). V lost 7 bases, J lost 6 bases, and 21 bases lay in between. The CDR3 totals 15 residues. Germline lookup yields CDR1 MNHNS and CDR2 SASEGT. For the CDR3, the DNA is TGTGCCAGCACCCCGGAGGGGCCCCCGGTGCATGGCTACACCTTC. It is translated as CASTPEGPPVHGYTF.

This clonotype came up many times. This rearrangement joins TRBV3-1 to TRBJ2-1; TRBD1 might be the D (6 bases). CDR1 is LGHDT, CDR2 YNNKEL, per germline (reference sequence). This CDR3 is 13 amino acids long. Deletions cut 4 bases from V and 10 bases from J, with 14 bases between. The CDR3 loop reads CASSRTGIYEQFF. The CDR3 coding sequence is TGTGCCAGCAGCCGCACAGGGATTTACGAGCAGTTCTTC.

This clonotype was recorded a few times. The chain couples TRBV7-2 to TRBJ2-1; the match to TRBD2 covers 10 bases. The germline V gene has CDR1 SGHTA and CDR2 FQGNSA. The V segment lost 5 bases and the J segment 4 bases; nucleotides outside the gene matches: 5. The CDR3 length is 15 residues. The CDR3 DNA reads as TGTGCCAGCAGCATATCTAGCGGGAGTTACAATGAGCAGTTCTTC. It translates to CASSISSGSYNEQFF.